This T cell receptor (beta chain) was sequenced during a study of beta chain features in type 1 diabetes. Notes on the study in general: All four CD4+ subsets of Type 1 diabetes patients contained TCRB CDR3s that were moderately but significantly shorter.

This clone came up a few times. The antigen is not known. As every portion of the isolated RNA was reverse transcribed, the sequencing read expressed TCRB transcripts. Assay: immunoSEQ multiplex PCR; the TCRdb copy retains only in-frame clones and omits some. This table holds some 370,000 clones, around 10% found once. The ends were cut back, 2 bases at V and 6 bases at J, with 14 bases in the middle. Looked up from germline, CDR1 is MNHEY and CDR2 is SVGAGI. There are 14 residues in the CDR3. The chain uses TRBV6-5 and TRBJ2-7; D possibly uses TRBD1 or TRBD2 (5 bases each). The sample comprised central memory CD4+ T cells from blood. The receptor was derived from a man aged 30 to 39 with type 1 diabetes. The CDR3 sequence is CASSYRDAHGEQYF. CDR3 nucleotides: TGTGCCAGCAGTTACCGGGACGCCCACGGCGAGCAGTACTTC.